This TCR beta chain stems from a study of cytomegalovirus exposure and HLA in healthy donors. Background on the study: The 110 million or so unique TCR beta sequences, from about 179 million T cells, were found by an earlier analysis.

Healthy people donating bone marrow made up the donors. While unrecorded immune exposures were likely, the donors were nominally healthy when sampled. As for this clone: Its antigen is currently unknown.

Looked up from germline, CDR1 is SGHNT and CDR2 is YYREEE (reference sequence). The J segment lost 2 bases and the V segment lost 4 bases, leaving 10 bases of the junction unmatched. This CDR3 comprises 16 residues. Study-wide findings and caveats: The study put 150 to 200 TCR beta chains on its list as cytomegalovirus-associated.

Amplification used 60 Vbeta primers and 13 Jbeta primers. The table came from immunoSEQ multiplex PCR; TCRdb's copy has only in-frame clones and leaves some out. The sample shows more than 95,000 clones, about 81% of them seen only once. The TCR comes from a woman aged 50 to 65 in good health and CMV-seropositive. Sequencing input: PBMCs. The chain uses TRBV5-4 and TRBJ2-5, with 8 bases identical to TRBD1. The CDR3, as DNA: TGTGCCAGCAGCAAAGGACAGGGACAAGGTCAAGAGACCCAGTACTTC. It is translated as CASSKGQGQGQETQYF.